The 3 T cell receptor delta chains below come from one sample, sequenced in a study of Vδ1+ human thymocytes. Study results and caveats: Thymic TRG and TRD repertoires appeared highly polyclonal, with Gaussian CDR3 length distributions.

Sequences come from RNA converted to cDNA by reverse transcription. CDR3 amplicons came from multiplex PCR with pooled V-gene forward and constant-region reverse primers. TCRdb fed the multiplex PCR reads into CATT to redo clone calling. The table has 80,000 or so delta-chain clones, around 35% seen once. These receptors are not linked to any known antigen. Source material: Vdelta1+ gamma-delta thymocytes from the thymus. Indicated subset: FACS-sorted CD3+ TCRalphabeta- TCRVdelta1+ TCRVdelta2- thymocytes. The receptors come from a boy under two years old who had congenital heart surgery.

This rearrangement joins TRDV1 to TRDJ1; TRDD3 matches at 8 bases. Trimming cost V 0 bases and J 2 bases; bases outside gene matches: 23. The length of the CDR3 is 22 residues. Germline lookup yields CDR1 TSWWSYY and CDR2 QGS. CDR3 sequence: CALGELFGLRGGIDPGTDKLIF. The DNA for the CDR3 is TGTGCTCTTGGGGAACTTTTTGGTCTACGTGGGGGGATAGACCCGGGTACCGATAAACTCATCTTT.

Only a few counts were recorded for this clone. The J gene is TRDJ1, the V gene TRDV1; 10 bases are a match to TRDD3. J gave up 7 bases and V 0 bases, and 14 bases lay outside the gene matches. The CDR3 is made up of 18 amino acids. Germline loops: CDR1 TSWWSYY, CDR2 QGS. The CDR3 nucleotides are TGTGCTCTTGGGGAACTGGGCTTCGTACTGGGGGATTGGGGTAAACTCATCTTT. This codes for CALGELGFVLGDWGKLIF.

This clone was counted between two and nine times. The chain carries TRDV1 and TRDJ1, with 7 bases matching TRDD3. The germline gives CDR1 TSWWSYY, CDR2 QGS. Losses at the gene ends were 3 bases for V and 3 bases for J; bases not matched to a gene: 22. The CDR3 extends over 20 amino acids. The CDR3, as DNA: TGTGCTCTTGGGGAGATTTTAGTAACCGGGGGATTCAGCAGCGCCGATAAACTCATCTTT. Protein: CALGEILVTGGFSSADKLIF.